This record looks at one T cell receptor (beta chain) sequence and its context. The source of the sample is a study of T cells in Graves' hyperthyroidism and ophthalmopathy. This CDR3 is built from 14 residues. V was cut by 6 bases and J by 1 base, with 12 bases left in between. Looked up from germline, CDR1 is ENHRY and CDR2 is SYGVKD. There were TCR beta CDR3 regions amplified from RNA transcripts. The study used the HTBI primer set for a first-round RT-PCR of the TCR CDR3. MiXCR, run by TCRdb on the multiplex PCR reads, gives a single entry per CDR3 protein. Of some 380,000 distinct CDR3 sequences listed, 13% are singletons.

Sequenced input: blood. The chain recombines TRBV10-3 with TRBJ1-1, with D maybe TRBD1 (5 bases). This TCR was sampled from a man aged 25-40 years with Graves' hyperthyroidism that later progressed to Graves' ophthalmopathy. CDR3 DNA sequence: TGTGCCATCAGCGCTCCGGACAAGAACACTGAAGCTTTCTTT. This gives the protein CAISAPDKNTEAFF.